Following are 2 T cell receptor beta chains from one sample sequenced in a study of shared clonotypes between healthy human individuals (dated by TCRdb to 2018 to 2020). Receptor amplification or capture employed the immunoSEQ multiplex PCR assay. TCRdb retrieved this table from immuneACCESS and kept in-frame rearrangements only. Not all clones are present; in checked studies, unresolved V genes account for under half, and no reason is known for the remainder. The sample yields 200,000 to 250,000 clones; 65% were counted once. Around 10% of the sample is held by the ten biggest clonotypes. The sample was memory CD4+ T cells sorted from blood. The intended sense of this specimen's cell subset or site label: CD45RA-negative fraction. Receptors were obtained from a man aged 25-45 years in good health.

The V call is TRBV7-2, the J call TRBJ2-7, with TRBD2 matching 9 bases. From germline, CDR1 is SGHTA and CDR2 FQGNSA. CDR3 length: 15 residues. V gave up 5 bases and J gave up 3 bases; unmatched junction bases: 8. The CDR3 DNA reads TGTGCCAGCAGCGTAAGTAGCGGGAGCTTCTACGAGCAGTACTTC. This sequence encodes CASSVSSGSFYEQYF.

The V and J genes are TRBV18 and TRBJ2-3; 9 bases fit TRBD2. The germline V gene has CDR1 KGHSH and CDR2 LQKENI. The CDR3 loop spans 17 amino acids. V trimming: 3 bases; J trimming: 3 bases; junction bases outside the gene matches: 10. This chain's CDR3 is CASSPSRASGTTDTQYF. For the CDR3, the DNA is TGTGCCAGCTCACCCTCCCGGGCTAGCGGGACAACAGATACGCAGTATTTT.